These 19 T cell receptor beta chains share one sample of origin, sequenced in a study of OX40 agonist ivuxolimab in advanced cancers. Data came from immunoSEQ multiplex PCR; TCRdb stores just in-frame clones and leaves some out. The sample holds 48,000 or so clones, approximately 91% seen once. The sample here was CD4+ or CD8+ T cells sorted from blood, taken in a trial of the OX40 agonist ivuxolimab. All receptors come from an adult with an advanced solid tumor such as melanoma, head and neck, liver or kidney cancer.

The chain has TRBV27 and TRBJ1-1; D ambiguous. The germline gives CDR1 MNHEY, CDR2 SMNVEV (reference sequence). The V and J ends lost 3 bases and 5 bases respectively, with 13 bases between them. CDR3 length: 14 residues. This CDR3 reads CASSLILGQTEAFF. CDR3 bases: TGTGCCAGCAGTTTGATTCTGGGTCAGACTGAAGCTTTCTTT.

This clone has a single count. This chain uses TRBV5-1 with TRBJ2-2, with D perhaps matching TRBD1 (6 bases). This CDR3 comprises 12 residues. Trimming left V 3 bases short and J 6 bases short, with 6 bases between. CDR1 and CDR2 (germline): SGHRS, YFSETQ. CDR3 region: CASSWTAGELFF. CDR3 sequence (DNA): TGCGCCAGCAGCTGGACAGCCGGGGAGCTGTTTTTT.

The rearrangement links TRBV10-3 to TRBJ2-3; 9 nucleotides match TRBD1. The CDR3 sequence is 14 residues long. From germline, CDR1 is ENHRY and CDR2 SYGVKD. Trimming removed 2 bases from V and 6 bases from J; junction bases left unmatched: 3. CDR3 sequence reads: CAISETGGRDTQYF. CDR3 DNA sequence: TGTGCCATCAGTGAGACAGGGGGCCGGGATACGCAGTATTTT.

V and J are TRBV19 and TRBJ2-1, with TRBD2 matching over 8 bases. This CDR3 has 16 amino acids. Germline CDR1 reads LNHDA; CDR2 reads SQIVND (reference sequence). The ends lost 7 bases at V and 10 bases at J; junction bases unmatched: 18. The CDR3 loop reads CASTPYSGGAGGEQFF. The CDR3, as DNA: TGTGCCAGTACCCCCTATAGCGGCGGGGCGGGGGGCGAGCAGTTCTTC.

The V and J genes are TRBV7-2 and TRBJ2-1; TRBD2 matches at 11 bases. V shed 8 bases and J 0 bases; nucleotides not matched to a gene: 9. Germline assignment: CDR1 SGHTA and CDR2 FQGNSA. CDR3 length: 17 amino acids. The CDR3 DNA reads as TGTGCCAGCTCGGGACTAGCGGTGATCAGCTCCTACAATGAGCAGTTCTTC. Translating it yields CASSGLAVISSYNEQFF.

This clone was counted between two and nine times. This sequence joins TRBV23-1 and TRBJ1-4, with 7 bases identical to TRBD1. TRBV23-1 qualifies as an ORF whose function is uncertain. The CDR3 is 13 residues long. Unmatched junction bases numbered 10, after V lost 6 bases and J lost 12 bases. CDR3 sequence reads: CASRTGLVSELFF. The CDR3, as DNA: TGCGCCAGCAGGACAGGGCTTGTCTCTGAACTGTTTTTT.

The CDR3 protein is CASSSRVHEQYF. The CDR3 region has the DNA TGTGCCAGCAGCTCCCGAGTTCACGAGCAGTACTTC. The chain combines TRBV7-8 with TRBJ2-7; D unclear. The germline V and J ends were trimmed by 4 bases and 5 bases, with 9 bases remaining between them. CDR3 length: 12 amino acids. Germline V gene data show CDR1 as SGHVS and CDR2 as FQNEAQ.

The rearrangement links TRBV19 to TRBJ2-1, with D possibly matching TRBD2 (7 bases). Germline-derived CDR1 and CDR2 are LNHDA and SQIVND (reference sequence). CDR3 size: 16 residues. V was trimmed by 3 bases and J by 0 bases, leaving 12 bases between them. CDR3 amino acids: CASSIGGAGSYNEQFF. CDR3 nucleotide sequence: TGTGCCAGTAGTATTGGGGGGGCAGGCTCCTACAATGAGCAGTTCTTC.

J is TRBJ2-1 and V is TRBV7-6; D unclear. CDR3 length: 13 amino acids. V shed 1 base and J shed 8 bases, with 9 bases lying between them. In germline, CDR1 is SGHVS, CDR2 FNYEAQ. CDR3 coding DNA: TGTGCCAGCAGCTTAGTGCCAGACGATGAGCAGTTCTTC. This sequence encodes CASSLVPDDEQFF.

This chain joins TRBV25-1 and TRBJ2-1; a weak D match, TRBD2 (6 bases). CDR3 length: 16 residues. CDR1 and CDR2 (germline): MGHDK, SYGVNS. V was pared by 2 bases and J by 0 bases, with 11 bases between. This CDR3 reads CASSEPDGSSYNEQFF. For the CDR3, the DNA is TGTGCCAGCAGTGAACCGGACGGGAGCTCCTACAATGAGCAGTTCTTC.

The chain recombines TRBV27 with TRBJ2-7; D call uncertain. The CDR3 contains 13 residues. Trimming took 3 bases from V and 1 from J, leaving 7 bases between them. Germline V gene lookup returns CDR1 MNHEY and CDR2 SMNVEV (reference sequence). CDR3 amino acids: CASSFRPSYEQYF. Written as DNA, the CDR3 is TGTGCCAGCAGTTTTCGGCCGTCCTACGAGCAGTACTTC.

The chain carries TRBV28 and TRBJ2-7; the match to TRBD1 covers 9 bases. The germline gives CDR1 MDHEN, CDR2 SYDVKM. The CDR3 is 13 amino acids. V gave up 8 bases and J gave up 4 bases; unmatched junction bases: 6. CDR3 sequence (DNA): TGTGCCAGCGGCCGGGACAGGGCTTACGAGCAGTACGTC. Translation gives CASGRDRAYEQYV.

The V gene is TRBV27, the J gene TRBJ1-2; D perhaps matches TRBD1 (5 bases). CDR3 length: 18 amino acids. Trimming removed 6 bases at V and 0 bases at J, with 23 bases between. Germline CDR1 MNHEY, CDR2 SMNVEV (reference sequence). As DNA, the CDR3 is TGTGCCAGCAGCCACTTCGGAAGGGGCGGGCGAGCTAACTATGGCTACACCTTC. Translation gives CASSHFGRGGRANYGYTF.

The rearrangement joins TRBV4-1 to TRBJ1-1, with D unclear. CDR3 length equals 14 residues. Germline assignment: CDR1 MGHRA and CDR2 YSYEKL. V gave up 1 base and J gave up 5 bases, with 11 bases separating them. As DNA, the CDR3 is TGCGCCAGCAGCCAAGTTTCCACGGGGACTGAAGCTTTCTTT. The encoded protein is CASSQVSTGTEAFF.

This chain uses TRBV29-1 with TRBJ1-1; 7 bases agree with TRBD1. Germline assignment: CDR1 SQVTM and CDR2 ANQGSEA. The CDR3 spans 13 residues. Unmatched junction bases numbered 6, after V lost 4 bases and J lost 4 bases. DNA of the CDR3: TGCAGCGTTGGGACAGGCCGTAGCACTGAAGCTTTCTTT. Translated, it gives CSVGTGRSTEAFF.

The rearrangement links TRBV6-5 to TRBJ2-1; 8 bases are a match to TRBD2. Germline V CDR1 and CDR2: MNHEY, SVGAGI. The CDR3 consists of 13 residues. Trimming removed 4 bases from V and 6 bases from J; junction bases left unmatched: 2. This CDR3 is CASSSGTSNEQFF. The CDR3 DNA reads TGTGCCAGCAGTTCTGGGACTAGCAATGAGCAGTTCTTC.

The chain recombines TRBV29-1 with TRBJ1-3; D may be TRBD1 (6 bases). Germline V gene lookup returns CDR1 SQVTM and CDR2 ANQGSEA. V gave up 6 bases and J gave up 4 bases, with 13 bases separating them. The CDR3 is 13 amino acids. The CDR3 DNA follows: TGCAGCGTCTGGACAGCTCTGGGAAACACCATATATTTT. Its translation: CSVWTALGNTIYF.

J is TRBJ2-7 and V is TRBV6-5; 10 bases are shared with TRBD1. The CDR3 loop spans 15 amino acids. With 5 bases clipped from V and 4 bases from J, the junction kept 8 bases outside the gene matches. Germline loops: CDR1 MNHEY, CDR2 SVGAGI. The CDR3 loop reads CASSLRDRGSYEQYF. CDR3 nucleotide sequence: TGTGCCAGCAGTCTCCGGGACAGGGGTTCGTACGAGCAGTACTTC.

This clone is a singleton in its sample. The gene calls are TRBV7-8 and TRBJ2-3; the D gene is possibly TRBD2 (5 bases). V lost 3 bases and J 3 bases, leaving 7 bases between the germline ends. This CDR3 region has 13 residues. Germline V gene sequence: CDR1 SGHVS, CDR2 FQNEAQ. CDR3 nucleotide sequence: TGTGCCAGCAGCTTGAGACTAACAGATACGCAGTATTTT. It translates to CASSLRLTDTQYF. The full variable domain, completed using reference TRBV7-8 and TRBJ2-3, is GAGVSQSPRYKVAKRGQDVALRCDPISGHVSLFWYQQALGQGPEFLTYFQNEAQLDKSGLPSDRFFAERPEGSVSTLKIQRTQQEDSAVYLCASSLRLTDTQYFGPGTRLTVL.